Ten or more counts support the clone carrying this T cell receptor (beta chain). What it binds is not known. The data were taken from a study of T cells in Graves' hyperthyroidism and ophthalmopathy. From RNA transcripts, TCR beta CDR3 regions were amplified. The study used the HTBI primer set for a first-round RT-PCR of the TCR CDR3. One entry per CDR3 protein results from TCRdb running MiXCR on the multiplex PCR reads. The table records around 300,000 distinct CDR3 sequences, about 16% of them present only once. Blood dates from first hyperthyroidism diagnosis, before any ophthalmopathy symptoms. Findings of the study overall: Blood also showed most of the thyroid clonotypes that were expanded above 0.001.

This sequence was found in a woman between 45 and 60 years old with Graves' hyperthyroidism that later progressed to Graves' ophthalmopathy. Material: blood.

The CDR3 reads CASSPGVGRDGYTF. CDR3 DNA: TGCGCCAGCAGCCCCGGGGTCGGGAGAGATGGCTACACCTTC. The rearrangement joins TRBV5-1 to TRBJ1-2; D remains ambiguous. This CDR3 is built from 14 residues. Between the trimmed V and J ends, which lost 4 bases and 6 bases, there was a span of 16 bases. The V gene's germline CDR1 is SGHRS and CDR2 YFSETQ.